The present T cell receptor beta chain was sequenced within a study of patients and donors after allogeneic stem cell transplantation. As for this clonotype: This clone may be a read error of a much larger clone one base away.

TCRdb re-called the RT-PCR reads with MiXCR, one entry per CDR3 protein. Among 87,000 or so distinct CDR3 sequences, roughly 5.2% were seen once, and the ten largest hold about 3%. Sequences were obtained from blood, either unsorted or a sorted T cell fraction (not recorded which). This receptor was obtained from a human donor who was either an allogeneic HSCT recipient or a stem cell or donor lymphocyte infusion donor (not recorded which). It is not recorded whose cells these are; they may come from a transplant donor.

Here the CDR3 reads CASRPAQGSAFF. The DNA of the CDR3 is TGTGCCAGCAGACCGGCACAGGGGTCAGCTTTCTTT. This chain joins TRBV12-3 or TRBV12-4 and TRBJ1-1; 7 bases agree with TRBD1. The V segment lost 6 bases and the J segment 10 bases; nucleotides outside the gene matches: 8. The CDR3 runs to 12 residues.